This TCR beta chain was profiled in a study of T cells expressing NK-cell markers (dated by TCRdb to the early 2020s). For the wider study: TCR beta-chain repertoires were profiled in sorted CD3+CD56+NKG2C+, CD3+CD56+NKG2C- and CD3+CD56-NKG2C+ T-cell subsets from fewer than 10 donors. Of the eight sequenced donors, seven were found to be HCMV-seropositive and one was found to be HCMV-seronegative. All eight donors whose samples were sequenced were randomly selected healthy volunteers, three of them men and five women. Sequencing of the libraries produced 2 x 150 bp reads on Illumina HiSeq 2000/2500, MiSeq or NextSeq.

A commercial ELISA kit detecting HCMV-specific IgG in serum was used to determine HCMV serostatus. Ficoll density gradient centrifugation was used to isolate peripheral blood mononuclear cells from blood. Sequencing was carried out with an Illumina HiSeq 2000. The TCR beta cDNA libraries were made using 5'RACE template switching, a step that added both a universal primer site and unique molecular identifiers. Synthesis of cDNA was primed from the TCR beta constant segment and was followed by two consecutive PCR amplification steps. As for the authors' bioinformatics: Reads were demultiplexed and grouped by UMI with MIGEC, and clonotypes were assembled and quantified with MiTCR. To exclude erroneous sequences, only TCR cDNA sequences supported by at least two reads were retained. The tcR package was used for downstream repertoire analysis, and clonotypes were matched between fractions using CDR3 nucleotide sequence together with V segment. VDJmatch was used to annotate antigen specificity against VDJdb, with one amino acid substitution in CDR3 permitted. The reads, reprocessed by TCRdb, yield one row per CDR3 protein sequence and no DNA. The V and J calls come from TCRdb's annotation, not from the publication. Per the sample table, the count is around 180,000 distinct CDR3 sequences. Around 20% of the sample rests with the top ten.

From the cysteine up to the phenylalanine, the CDR3 has a length of 14 residues. No DNA is recorded. The germline V gene (reference sequence) sets CDR1 to MNHEY and CDR2 to SMNVEV. Overall study outcomes, separate from this receptor: For six donors, the dominant CD3+CD56+NKG2C+ clonotypes were among the top 10 CD8+ clonotypes and accounted for roughly 1.0-8% of CD8+ T cells. Those dominant clonotypes were again the most abundant among CD3+CD56-NKG2C+ cells in a few donors, at about 25-65%. Whether the expanded NKG2C-expressing T cell clones were specific for HCMV antigens remained unclear.

Notes on this clonotype: Its cognate antigen has yet to be identified.

Sequencing was done on a sample of blood T cells: a sorted CD56 or NKG2C T cell subset, CD4+ or CD8+ T cells, or bulk PBMC T cells (not recorded which). Recombination joined TRBV27 with TRBJ2-7. This sequence originates from a man aged 18 to 69 in good health. The CDR3 region has the sequence CASSPRPQTLEQYF.